The clone carrying this T cell receptor (beta chain) was picked up a small number of times. Antigen unknown. These data are taken from a study of CD8 T cells in ankylosing spondylitis. Findings and limits, study-wide: Among TCR beta sequences, a motif of eight highly homologous variants appeared characteristic of ankylosing spondylitis blood. Disease-linked clones reportedly showed significant enrichment in matched ankylosing spondylitis synovial fluid.

Using its own MiXCR run on the 5' RACE reads, TCRdb lists one record per CDR3 protein. The table lists fewer than 400,000 distinct CDR3 sequences, 20% to 25% of them singletons. The germline CDR1 and CDR2 sequences are MNHEY and SVGEGT. There are 17 residues in the CDR3. Trimming took 1 base from V and 2 from J; bases not matched to a gene: 8. The material sequenced was blood, either unsorted or a sorted T cell fraction (not recorded which). The chain employs TRBV6-2 or TRBV6-3 and TRBJ2-1; 7 positions match TRBD2. This clonotype originated in a male donor with ankylosing spondylitis. The CDR3 is CASSYWLAVDTYNEQFF. The CDR3 bases are TGTGCCAGCAGTTACTGGCTAGCGGTCGACACCTACAATGAGCAGTTCTTC.